The rows below give T cell receptor beta chains drawn from one sample of a study of beta chain features in type 1 diabetes. Some clones are missing from TCRdb's copy, which holds only in-frame ones; the method was immunoSEQ multiplex PCR. The data contain around 330,000 clones, 9.5% to 11% of them seen just once; the ten biggest clones take up 0.015%. Source material: naive CD4+ T cells from blood. These receptors originate from a woman younger than 45 in good health. CDR3s include the opening cysteine and the closing phenylalanine or tryptophan. Fields, in order: D gene, V gene, clone size, J gene, CDR3 DNA, CDR3 protein. The D gene is left open where the match is weak. The size entry is marked missing in some rows and otherwise reads once, few, many or a size class.

>.|TRBV9|.|TRBJ2-5
TGTGCCAGCAGCCCAAACCCGTCGGGTAAAGAGACCCAGTACTTC
CASSPNPSGKETQYF
>.|TRBV2|.|TRBJ1-1
TGTGCCAGCAGTGCCCGACTGATGAACACTGAAGCTTTCTTT
CASSARLMNTEAFF
>.|TRBV6-1|few|TRBJ2-7
TGTGCCAGCAGTGCGGGGGTCGACTACGAGCAGTACTTC
CASSAGVDYEQYF
>.|TRBV25-1|.|TRBJ2-3
TGTGCCAGCAGTGAATTCGACAGACTCACAGATACGCAGTATTTT
CASSEFDRLTDTQYF
>TRBD2|TRBV28|.|TRBJ2-7
TGTGCCAGCAGTTTGGGGACTAGCGGGAGGAGCGAGCAGTACTTC
CASSLGTSGRSEQYF
>.|TRBV7-9|.|TRBJ2-2
TGTGCCAGCAGCTTAGCGCTGTTGCGGGAATACACCGGGGAGCTGTTTTTT
CASSLALLREYTGELFF
>TRBD1|TRBV7-9|.|TRBJ1-5
TGTGCCAGCAGCTCAGCGACAGGGAATCAGCCCCAGCATTTT
CASSSATGNQPQHF
>TRBD1|TRBV7-3|.|TRBJ1-1
TGTGCCAGCAGCCCACGACAGGGCGGCACTGAAGCTTTCTTT
CASSPRQGGTEAFF
>.|TRBV29-1|.|TRBJ2-7
TGCAGCGTTGCCAGGGGCCAAACCTTCGGCGAGCAGTACTTC
CSVARGQTFGEQYF
>.|TRBV7-2|few|TRBJ2-7
TGTGCCAGCAGCTTCACCTACGAGCAGTACTTC
CASSFTYEQYF
>TRBD1|TRBV13|.|TRBJ2-7
TGTGCCAGCAGCTTCCGGGACAGGGTATATCACGAGCAGTACTTC
CASSFRDRVYHEQYF
>TRBD1|TRBV5-1|few|TRBJ2-5
TGCGCCAGCAGCTGGACAGGGGGGTACCAAGAGACCCAGTACTTC
CASSWTGGYQETQYF
>.|TRBV11-2|few|TRBJ2-3
TGTGCCAGCAGCTTTGGTCAGGGGACCGCCACAGATACGCAGTATTTT
CASSFGQGTATDTQYF
>TRBD1|TRBV7-3|few|TRBJ1-2
TGTGCCAGCAGCCGGGGACAGGGGTATGGCTACACCTTC
CASSRGQGYGYTF
>TRBD2|TRBV9|.|TRBJ2-5
TGTGCCAGCAGCGTAGCGGGAGGAGCCCAAGAGACCCAGTACTTC
CASSVAGGAQETQYF
>TRBD1|TRBV6-5|few|TRBJ2-7
TGTGCCAGCAGTTTAGGCGGGACAGGGACCAGGCAGTACTTC
CASSLGGTGTRQYF
>.|TRBV25-1|.|TRBJ2-7
TGTGCCAGCAGTGAAGACGACAGGAACTACGAGCAGTACTTC
CASSEDDRNYEQYF
>.|TRBV18|.|TRBJ1-1
TGTGCCAGCTCACCTCGTGAGGGGAACACTGAAGCTTTCTTT
CASSPREGNTEAFF
>TRBD2|TRBV9|.|TRBJ2-3
TGTGCCAGCAGCGTATGGAGCGGGGGGACCACAGATACGCAGTATTTT
CASSVWSGGTTDTQYF
>TRBD1|TRBV9|.|TRBJ2-5
TGTGCCAGCAGCGTAGTGGCGGGCAGGGGGCAAGAGACCCAGTACTTC
CASSVVAGRGQETQYF
>.|TRBV5-6|.|TRBJ2-3
TGTGCCAGCAGCTTGGTTTGGCGGGAACCCTCACCAGATACGCAGTATTTT
CASSLVWREPSPDTQYF
>TRBD1|TRBV11-2|few|TRBJ2-5
TGTGCCAGTCTCGACAGGGGGGTTGGGGAGACCCAGTACTTC
CASLDRGVGETQYF
>TRBD2|TRBV5-1|.|TRBJ2-1
TGCGCCAGCAGCTTGGTATCCCCTAGCGGCCCCTCCTACAATGAGCAGTTCTTC
CASSLVSPSGPSYNEQFF
>TRBD1|TRBV2|.|TRBJ1-5
TGTGCCAGCAGTGGGACAGGGTGGGATCAGCCCCAGCATTTT
CASSGTGWDQPQHF
>TRBD2|TRBV11-2|once|TRBJ2-2
TGTGCCAGCAGCTTAGTGGGAGGGCTAGCGGGAGGTACCGGGGAGCTGTTTTTT
CASSLVGGLAGGTGELFF
>.|TRBV19|.|TRBJ2-3
TGTGCCAGTAAGGACAGCCCCCCCTCCTACACAGATACGCAGTATTTT
CASKDSPPSYTDTQYF
>.|TRBV5-4|.|TRBJ2-4
TGTGCCAGCAGCTTGGCGCCCGAGGGAAACATTCAGTACTTC
CASSLAPEGNIQYF
>.|TRBV9|.|TRBJ1-5
TGTGCCAGCAGCCAAGGACAGATCAATCAGCCCCAGCATTTT
CASSQGQINQPQHF
>TRBD1|TRBV6-5|.|TRBJ2-5
TGTGCCAGCAGTGAAGGACAGGTGGGAGAGACCCAGTACTTC
CASSEGQVGETQYF
>.|TRBV18|few|TRBJ2-1
TGTGCCAGCTCACCACTGGACTCCCGGAACAATGAGCAGTTCTTC
CASSPLDSRNNEQFF
>TRBD1|TRBV7-3|.|TRBJ2-1
TGTGCCAGCAGCTTAGCAGAAGACAGGGTTCGGCATGAGCAGTTCTTC
CASSLAEDRVRHEQFF
>.|TRBV9|few|TRBJ2-7
TGTGCCAGCAGCGTAGCTGAGCGGTACGAGCAGTACTTC
CASSVAERYEQYF
>.|TRBV5-4|few|TRBJ2-3
TGTGCCAGCAGTTTAACTAGAAGTGCAGATACGCAGTATTTT
CASSLTRSADTQYF
>TRBD2|TRBV29-1|few|TRBJ2-5
TGCAGCGTTGCGTACCTAGCGGGTCAAGAGACCCAGTACTTC
CSVAYLAGQETQYF
>.|TRBV4-3|.|TRBJ2-1
TGCGCCAGCAGCCACTTGAATGAGCAGTTCTTC
CASSHLNEQFF
>.|TRBV5-4|few|TRBJ2-5
TGTGCCAGCAGCCCCCGTAGACAGGACGGGGAGACCCAGTACTTC
CASSPRRQDGETQYF
>.|TRBV7-3|.|TRBJ2-5
TGTGCCAGCAGCTTCGCAGGGGTGGAGACCCAGTACTTC
CASSFAGVETQYF
>.|TRBV4-3|.|TRBJ2-5
TGCGCCAGCAGCCAAGCCCCCGGGACAATTAGGCGGGAGACCCAGTACTTC
CASSQAPGTIRRETQYF
>TRBD1|TRBV2|.|TRBJ2-7
TGTGCCAGCAGCTCGGGACAGGGGTCCTACGAGCAGTACTTC
CASSSGQGSYEQYF
>.|TRBV7-9|few|TRBJ1-3
TGTGCCAGCAGCTTATTTGCCCCCCGGGGAAACACCATATATTTT
CASSLFAPRGNTIYF
>TRBD2|TRBV7-2|few|TRBJ2-5
TGTGCCAGCAGCGTTACTAGCGGGAGGGCCGGAGAGACCCAGTACTTC
CASSVTSGRAGETQYF
>TRBD1|TRBV4-3|few|TRBJ2-1
TGCGCCAGCAGCCAAGGAGGGACAGGGGGATACGATGAGCAGTTCTTC
CASSQGGTGGYDEQFF
>TRBD1|TRBV28|.|TRBJ1-4
TGTGCCAGCAGTTTACCTGGACAGGGGGCGGAAAAACTGTTTTTT
CASSLPGQGAEKLFF
>.|TRBV28|.|TRBJ1-1
TGTGCCAGCAGGGGGGCCGGGAACACTGAAGCTTTCTTT
CASRGAGNTEAFF
>TRBD2|TRBV6-5|.|TRBJ2-7
TGTGCCAGCAGTTACTCCATCCCCGAGGGAGGGATGGAGCAGTACTTC
CASSYSIPEGGMEQYF
>TRBD1|TRBV14|.|TRBJ2-5
TGTGCCAGCAGCCAAGAGAAGGAGACAGGGGTCATATCCCAAGAGACCCAGTACTTC
CASSQEKETGVISQETQYF
>TRBD1|TRBV7-9|few|TRBJ2-7
TGTGCCAGCAGCAACACCGGGACAGGGTCCTACGAGCAGTACTTC
CASSNTGTGSYEQYF
>.|TRBV29-1|few|TRBJ2-3
TGCAGCGTTGTGGAAGGGAGTCGTGTGGATACGCAGTATTTT
CSVVEGSRVDTQYF
>TRBD2|TRBV7-6|few|TRBJ2-7
TGTGCCAGCAGCGCGGGACTAGCGGGAGGCGAGCAGTACTTC
CASSAGLAGGEQYF
>.|TRBV28|few|TRBJ2-7
TGTGCCAGCAGTTTGTACTACGAGCAGTACTTC
CASSLYYEQYF
>.|TRBV25-1|few|TRBJ2-3
TGTGCCAGCAGTGAAAGAGGGCCCTCCTTCACAGATACGCAGTATTTT
CASSERGPSFTDTQYF
>TRBD2|TRBV5-4|.|TRBJ2-1
TGTGCCAGCACCTTGGGGGTCAAAGCGGGAGACGGTGAGCAGTTCTTC
CASTLGVKAGDGEQFF
>TRBD1|TRBV7-2|.|TRBJ1-5
TGTGCCAGCAGCTTGGGACAGGGGCAGCCCCAGCATTTT
CASSLGQGQPQHF
>.|TRBV7-2|.|TRBJ2-7
TGTGCCAGCAGCTTATCGGGATACTCCTACGAGCAGTACTTC
CASSLSGYSYEQYF
>.|TRBV7-3|.|TRBJ2-5
TGTGCCAGCAGCCTCAGGCCGCGGGGAACGGAGACCCAGTACTTC
CASSLRPRGTETQYF
>TRBD2|TRBV7-9|few|TRBJ2-5
TGTGCCAGCAGCTTAGACCGGGGGGGAGAGACCCAGTACTTC
CASSLDRGGETQYF
>.|TRBV29-1|.|TRBJ1-2
TGCAGCGTTGGGGCCAGGCAGTATGGCTACACCTTC
CSVGARQYGYTF
>TRBD2|TRBV5-1|.|TRBJ2-1
TGCGCCAGCAGCTTGGTTCTAGCGGGAGAAGGCGAGCAGTTCTTC
CASSLVLAGEGEQFF
>TRBD2|TRBV30|few|TRBJ2-7
TGTGCCTGGAGAGCGGGACCAAGGCAGTACTTC
CAWRAGPRQYF
>TRBD1|TRBV7-6|few|TRBJ1-2
TGTGCCAGCAGCCCGTTGACAGGGGGCGATGGCTACACCTTC
CASSPLTGGDGYTF